A single sample is the source of the 11 T cell receptor beta chains below, sequenced in a study of T cell changes during pregnancy in multiple sclerosis. The repertoire was sequenced with immunoSEQ multiplex PCR; TCRdb's copy has only in-frame clones and lacks some. The repertoire holds 35,000 to 45,000 clones, with around 90% as singletons. The input for sequencing was CD4+ T cells from peripheral blood mononuclear cells, taken after pregnancy. The receptor source for this set is a female donor in good health, enrolled as a control in a pregnancy study.

The rearrangement links TRBV29-1 to TRBJ2-5; 12 bases agree with TRBD2. Germline V gene data show CDR1 as SQVTM and CDR2 as ANQGSEA. The CDR3 has 14 amino acids. Germline trimming cut 7 bases from V and 6 bases from J; bases unmatched to any gene: 9. CDR3 nucleotide sequence: TGCAGCGGGGGAGATGGACTAGCGGGAAAGACCCAGTACTTC. Residues: CSGGDGLAGKTQYF.

V and J are TRBV5-4 and TRBJ2-2; D is uncertain. The ends were cut back, 1 base at V and 5 bases at J, with 3 bases in the middle. This CDR3 region has 12 residues. Germline CDR1 and CDR2: SGHNT and YYREEE (reference sequence). This CDR3 is CASSLTTGELFF. For the CDR3, the DNA is TGTGCCAGCAGCTTGACTACCGGGGAGCTGTTTTTT.

In this sample, this clone turned up once. The chain employs TRBV4-1 and TRBJ2-1; TRBD2 matches 10 bases. After removal of 0 bases from V and 6 bases from J, the junction contained 8 bases not matched to a gene. The length of the CDR3 is 17 residues. From germline, CDR1 is MGHRA and CDR2 YSYEKL. The DNA of the CDR3 is TGCGCCAGCAGCCAAGATCTCGTACTAGCGGGGTCCAATGAGCAGTTCTTC. Its protein is CASSQDLVLAGSNEQFF.

This clone was counted a single time. J is TRBJ1-6 and V is TRBV4-3; 8 bases map to TRBD1. Germline V gives CDR1 LGHNA, CDR2 YSLEER. The length of the CDR3 is 14 residues. The V gene end was trimmed by 1 base and the J gene end by 7 bases; junction bases not matched to a gene: 0. The CDR3 region has the DNA TGCGCCAGCAGCCAAGGGACAGGGAATTCACCCCTCCACTTT. It yields the protein CASSQGTGNSPLHF.

CDR3 protein: CASSQDRIPPLHEQFF. In nucleotides, the CDR3 is TGTGCCAGCAGCCAAGATCGTATCCCTCCACTTCATGAGCAGTTCTTC. The V call is TRBV4-2, the J call TRBJ2-1; D is uncertain. CDR1 LGHNA and CDR2 YNFKEQ come from the germline V gene. The V and J ends lost 0 bases and 8 bases respectively, with 17 bases between them. The CDR3 sequence is 16 residues long.

The chain links TRBV4-1 to TRBJ1-1; no definite D call. The CDR3 totals 14 residues. Trimming shortened V by 4 bases and J by 0 bases, and 9 bases separated the two germline ends. Germline loops: CDR1 MGHRA, CDR2 YSYEKL. The chain's CDR3 is CASSPARVNTEAFF. CDR3 nucleotides: TGCGCCAGCAGCCCCGCGAGGGTGAACACTGAAGCTTTCTTT.

The chain employs TRBV4-1 and TRBJ2-1; 11 bases match TRBD2. Germline V gene lookup returns CDR1 MGHRA and CDR2 YSYEKL. This CDR3 is built from 15 residues. Losses at the gene ends were 1 base for V and 6 bases for J; bases not matched to a gene: 2. The CDR3 DNA sequence: TGCGCCAGCAGCCAAGCTAGCGGGAGGTCCAATGAGCAGTTCTTC. Amino acids: CASSQASGRSNEQFF.

V and J are TRBV4-1 and TRBJ2-1, with 12 bases that match TRBD2. The CDR3 is 15 residues long. Germline V lookup: CDR1 MGHRA, CDR2 YSYEKL. J gave up 3 bases and V 4 bases, and 1 base lay outside the gene matches. The CDR3, as DNA: TGCGCCAGCAGCCCGACTAGCGGGGGCTACAATGAGCAGTTCTTC. Amino acid sequence: CASSPTSGGYNEQFF.

J is TRBJ2-5 and V is TRBV7-9, with D possibly TRBD1 on 6 matching bases. The CDR3 sequence is 14 residues long. V dropped 5 bases and J dropped 2 bases, with 12 bases sitting between them. CDR1 SEHNR and CDR2 FQNEAQ come from the germline V gene (reference sequence). As DNA, the CDR3 is TGTGCCAGCAGCAATAGGGACAAGCAAGAGACCCAGTACTTC. Protein: CASSNRDKQETQYF. The full variable domain, with the rest looked up from reference TRBV7-9 and TRBJ2-5, is DTGVSQNPRHKITKRGQNVTFRCDPISEHNRLYWYRQTLGQGPEFLTYFQNEAQLEKSRLLSDRFSAERPKGSFSTLEIQRTEQGDSAMYLCASSNRDKQETQYFGPGTRLLVL.

This clone was picked up one time. The chain employs TRBV11-2 and TRBJ2-2, with TRBD2 identical over 8 bases. The V segment lost 5 bases and the J segment 2 bases; nucleotides outside the gene matches: 10. Germline CDR1 is SGHAT and CDR2 is FQNNGV. The CDR3 spans 17 residues. The CDR3, as DNA: TGTGCCAGCAGCCCCAGGCGGGGGGCCAATAACACCGGGGAGCTGTTTTTT. This gives the protein CASSPRRGANNTGELFF.

Here the CDR3 DNA reads TGTGCCAGCAGTTTAAACAGGTTGCGGGACAGGCGTTATGAGCAGTACTTC. Encoded protein: CASSLNRLRDRRYEQYF. The genes are TRBV28 and TRBJ2-7; 8 bases match TRBD1. This CDR3 has 17 residues. Germline loops: CDR1 MDHEN, CDR2 SYDVKM. After removal of 2 bases from V and 7 bases from J, the junction contained 16 bases not matched to a gene.